Listed below are T cell receptor beta chains from one sample, sequenced in a study of stem cell transplantation in POMP-related autoinflammatory disease. TCRdb's copy holds only in-frame clones and misses some; the assay was immunoSEQ multiplex PCR. Of 25,000 to 30,000 clones detected, roughly 80% appear once; the ten largest clones hold 2.5%. The starting material was CD4+ T cells from PBMCs, obtained before stem cell transplantation. The receptors come from a human donor with POMP-related autoinflammation and immune dysregulation (PRAID). CDR3s leave out the opening cysteine and the closing phenylalanine or tryptophan. Fields, in order: clone size, V gene, J gene, CDR3 protein. Expanded clones get a size class; other rows say once, few or many, or leave the size out.

>NA|TRBV11-2|TRBJ1-2
ASSSYRVSGPLYGYT
>NA|TRBV5-1|TRBJ2-7
ASSTQGLAGGISYEQY
>NA|TRBV12-5|TRBJ2-7
ASRGDRAYEQY
>once|TRBV21-1|TRBJ1-2
ASSKRGYT
>once|TRBV7-9|TRBJ2-1
ASSRGQGASYNEQF
>NA|TRBV19|TRBJ1-2
ASSPRDRFGYT
>few|TRBV7-9|TRBJ1-1
ASSIQTGLNTEAF
>NA|TRBV11-2|TRBJ2-7
ASSLDLHRHSYEQY
>NA|TRBV4-2|TRBJ2-3
ASSQGALAGDYTQY
>few|TRBV30|TRBJ1-3
AWRNTTGGRDTIY
>NA|TRBV12-5|TRBJ2-7
ASGRQGFYEQY
>NA|TRBV10-1|TRBJ1-5
ASSREVNQPQH
>NA|TRBV5-6|TRBJ1-1
ASSAYINTEAF
>NA|TRBV5-4|TRBJ2-2
ASSWGTGLTGELF
>NA|TRBV7-2|TRBJ2-1
ASSHRSTQAGGYEQF
>NA|TRBV12-5|TRBJ2-7
ASGWRGTSSYEQY
>NA|TRBV6-1|TRBJ1-2
ASRLGQTNYGYT
>NA|TRBV4-1|TRBJ1-1
ASSQEVLGRTEAF
>NA|TRBV29-1|TRBJ2-7
SVQGIPVEGEQY
>few|TRBV2|TRBJ1-5
ASSPERQGYQPQH
>NA|TRBV5-1|TRBJ2-6
ASSLREGSGANVLT
>NA|TRBV10-3|TRBJ2-7
AIRGTSEDEQY
>NA|TRBV7-6|TRBJ1-2
ASSLEDRGRHGYT
>NA|TRBV5-1|TRBJ2-3
ASSLTSTSTGTDTQY
>NA|TRBV10-2|TRBJ1-1
ASGQGGWTEAF
>NA|TRBV10-3|TRBJ2-5
AISEVSEGKTQY
>NA|TRBV4-1|TRBJ1-2
ASSQDEGSGVKGGYT
>few|TRBV10-3|TRBJ1-1
AISEPTGLGTEAF
>NA|TRBV5-4|TRBJ2-3
ASSSFGSGGAVPDTQY
>few|TRBV7-9|TRBJ2-2
ASSLYSPGTGELF
>NA|TRBV9|TRBJ2-3
ASSVGSPGLAGADTQY
>once|TRBV18|TRBJ2-7
ASSPGTGVAYEQY
>once|TRBV28|TRBJ1-1
ASSPGGQGMGTEAF
>once|TRBV11-2|TRBJ2-1
ATQGGGYNEQF
>NA|TRBV5-1|TRBJ2-3
ASSPGLAGARSGTDTQY